Each of the 3 T cell receptor beta chains below was sequenced from the same sample in a study of regulatory T cells in long-lasting Graves disease. Time point reported: persistent/refractory GD, antithyroid drugs over 5 years with positive TRAb. The TCR library used RNA extracted from PBMCs. According to the study, TCR beta libraries were built with iRepertoire HTBI primers and CDR3-region Arm-PCR. TCRdb reprocessed the multiplex PCR reads with MiXCR, giving one entry per CDR3 protein. The table records over 650,000 distinct CDR3 sequences, around 30% of them present only once. Sequenced material: peripheral blood mononuclear cells (PBMCs), taken when the disease was refractory, from a patient treated with antithyroid drugs. These receptors all come from a female donor with Graves disease.

This clonotype was counted many times. The chain links TRBV12-3 or TRBV12-4 to TRBJ1-2, with D hard to call. The CDR3 runs to 11 residues. Trimming took 1 base from V and 8 from J, leaving 5 bases between them. Written as DNA, the CDR3 is TGTGCCAGCAGTTTAGGAGAGGGCTACACCTTC. Protein sequence: CASSLGEGYTF.

This rearrangement joins TRBV11-2 to TRBJ1-2; D is possibly TRBD1 (5 bases). The length of the CDR3 is 14 residues. Per the germline V gene, CDR1 is SGHAT and CDR2 is FQNNGV. Trimming took 5 bases from V and 7 from J, leaving 17 bases between them. Here the CDR3 DNA reads TGTGCCAGCAGCACCGGGACGGCCACTTCTGGCTACACCTTC. Translation: CASSTGTATSGYTF.

Here the CDR3 reads CASSLAGWRPDTDTQYF. Written as DNA, the CDR3 is TGTGCCAGCAGCTTAGCGGGGTGGCGGCCGGACACAGATACGCAGTATTTT. The chain combines TRBV11-2 with TRBJ2-3, with D perhaps TRBD2 (5 bases). The CDR3 runs to 17 residues. V lost 1 base to trimming and J lost 2 bases, with 16 bases between them. Germline CDR1 and CDR2: SGHAT and FQNNGV.